The 17 T cell receptor beta chains presented below share a single source sample, sequenced in a study of T cells after yellow fever vaccination. TCRdb re-derived calls from the 5' RACE reads in MiXCR, one entry per CDR3 protein. The sample lists a few hundred thousand distinct CDR3 sequences, around 6.8% occurring once. Sequenced here: PBMCs, sampled roughly seven weeks after the first yellow fever vaccination. Receptor source: a man in his late teens or twenties who received the YFV17D yellow fever vaccine.

This sequence joins TRBV5-3 and TRBJ2-3; D remains unclear. TRBV5-3 is filed as an ORF, its function uncertain. The V and J ends lost 8 bases and 1 base respectively, with 14 bases between them. The length of the CDR3 is 14 residues. CDR3 amino acids: CARSPGRRTDTQYF. CDR3 nucleotides: TGTGCCAGGAGCCCCGGGCGCCGCACAGATACGCAGTATTTT.

Ten or more counts support this clonotype. This sequence joins TRBV4-1 and TRBJ2-3; 11 nucleotides align to TRBD2. V dropped 0 bases and J dropped 11; count of bases not matched to a gene: 10. The V gene's germline CDR1 is MGHRA and CDR2 YSYEKL. The CDR3 runs to 16 residues. The CDR3 DNA is TGCGCCAGCAGCCAAGAAAATCGGCTAGCGGGGGGCGGGCAGTATTTT. As protein: CASSQENRLAGGGQYF.

This clonotype was observed a few times. V is TRBV12-3 or TRBV12-4 and J is TRBJ1-1; D possibly corresponds to TRBD1 (6 bases). This CDR3 has 15 amino acids. V lost 4 bases to trimming and J lost 11 bases, with 23 bases between them. CDR3 bases: TGTGCCAGCAGTTCCGGGACATCCGGATATACTAAGGCTTTCTTT. It translates to CASSSGTSGYTKAFF.

The table lists this clonotype with many counts. V is TRBV5-1 and J is TRBJ2-5; TRBD2 matches at 8 bases. The ends lost 2 bases at V and 3 bases at J; junction bases unmatched: 9. The CDR3 length is 16 residues. Germline CDR1 SGHRS, CDR2 YFSETQ. The CDR3 sequence: CASSFGPAGVKETQYF. CDR3 nucleotide sequence: TGCGCCAGCAGCTTTGGCCCAGCGGGGGTAAAAGAGACCCAGTACTTC.

In this sample, this clonotype turned up a few times. The chain links TRBV20-1 to TRBJ2-1; TRBD2 aligns across 9 bases. With 6 bases clipped from V and 9 bases from J, the junction kept 15 bases outside the gene matches. The germline gives CDR1 DFQATT, CDR2 SNEGSKA (reference sequence). The CDR3 is 15 residues long. The CDR3: CSAPIAGGGAGEQFF. The CDR3 DNA is TGCAGTGCCCCGATAGCGGGCGGGGGGGCCGGTGAGCAGTTCTTC.

The V gene is TRBV12-3 or TRBV12-4, the J gene TRBJ2-2; no clear D gene. V gave up 5 bases and J gave up 4 bases, with 8 bases separating them. The CDR3 has 13 amino acids. This chain's CDR3 is CASSMSFTGELFF. The DNA for the CDR3 is TGTGCCAGCAGTATGAGTTTCACCGGGGAGCTGTTTTTT.

The chain's CDR3 is CAISPRGDEQFF. As DNA, the CDR3 is TGTGCCATCAGTCCAAGGGGAGATGAGCAGTTCTTC. The chain recombines TRBV10-3 with TRBJ2-1, with D perhaps matching TRBD1 or TRBD2 (5 bases each). Germline CDR1 is ENHRY and CDR2 is SYGVKD. V was shortened by 5 bases and J by 8 bases, with 10 bases between the two germline ends. The CDR3 runs to 12 residues.

At least ten counts were recorded for this clonotype. V and J are TRBV12-3 or TRBV12-4 and TRBJ2-5; D may be TRBD1 (6 bases). Trimming took 5 bases from V and 5 from J, leaving 15 bases between them. This CDR3 contains 14 residues. CDR3 region: CASSLTGTPETQYF. The CDR3 nucleotides read TGTGCCAGCAGTCTCACCGGGACACCGGAGACCCAGTACTTC.

Many counts were recorded for this clonotype. The chain recombines TRBV20-1 with TRBJ2-2; D gene uncertain. CDR3 size: 15 residues. From germline, CDR1 is DFQATT and CDR2 SNEGSKA (reference sequence). V lost 0 bases, J lost 5 bases, and 13 bases lay in between. The CDR3 reads CSARDAGRPTGELFF. CDR3 nucleotide sequence: TGCAGTGCTAGAGATGCAGGCAGACCTACCGGGGAGCTGTTTTTT.

The chain links TRBV6-1 to TRBJ2-5; no clear D gene. V was cut by 7 bases and J by 1 base, with 19 bases left in between. This CDR3 has 16 residues. CDR1 is MNHNS, CDR2 SASEGT, per germline. The CDR3 sequence is CASTPIVGLLQETQYF. The CDR3 DNA is TGTGCCAGCACCCCTATCGTGGGCCTCCTCCAAGAGACCCAGTACTTC.

With regard to this clonotype: It may be a read error: a sequence one base away is much more abundant. V is TRBV5-1 and J is TRBJ1-2, with D uncertain. CDR1 is SGHRS, CDR2 YFSETQ, per germline. The CDR3 length is 13 residues. The CDR3 is CASSSTRRDGYSF. The CDR3 DNA reads as TGCGCCAGCAGCTCCACCAGGAGGGATGGCTACTCCTTC.

A few counts support this clonotype. J is TRBJ2-5 and V is TRBV11-2; 11 bases are shared with TRBD2. The CDR3 sequence is 18 residues long. The germline CDR1 and CDR2 sequences are SGHAT and FQNNGV. V was pared by 1 base and J by 3 bases, with 10 bases of the junction left unmatched. CDR3 DNA sequence: TGTGCCAGCAGCTTAGGGTGGCCTAGCGGGGGGTTCAAAGAGACCCAGTACTTC. Its translation is CASSLGWPSGGFKETQYF.

This clonotype has just a few counts. At one of its ends the junction is not consistent with the germline gene, which may arise from a read error. The chain has TRBV7-7 and TRBJ2-5, with D possibly called TRBD1 or TRBD2 (7 bases each). This CDR3 has 15 residues. Germline CDR1 is SSHAT and CDR2 is FNYEAQ (reference sequence). CDR3 bases: TGTGCTAGCAGCCCCCTGACAGGGAGGGAAGAGACCCAGTACTTC. This gives the protein CASSPLTGREETQYF.

The sample holds a few counts of this clonotype. V is TRBV6-1 and J is TRBJ2-5; perhaps D is TRBD1 or TRBD2 (5 bases each). Trimming removed 6 bases at V and 2 bases at J, with 13 bases between. Germline V gene sequence: CDR1 MNHNS, CDR2 SASEGT. The CDR3 is 14 residues long. CDR3 bases: TGTGCCAGCAGGAGAGGGGTCCTTCAAGAGACCCAGTACTTC. Protein: CASRRGVLQETQYF.

Ten or more counts support this clonotype. The rearrangement uses TRBV6-5 and TRBJ2-7, with D perhaps TRBD1 (5 bases). The V gene's germline CDR1 is MNHEY and CDR2 SVGAGI. The V and J ends lost 3 bases and 2 bases respectively, with 11 bases between them. The CDR3 runs to 14 residues. CDR3 residues: CASSYGADAYEQYF. CDR3 in DNA: TGTGCCAGCAGTTATGGGGCGGACGCCTACGAGCAGTACTTC.

A few counts support this clonotype. The chain has TRBV7-2 and TRBJ2-5; the D gene is possibly TRBD1 (5 bases). Germline-derived CDR1 and CDR2 are SGHTA and FQGNSA. This CDR3 is built from 13 residues. Trimming shortened V by 0 bases and J by 5 bases, and 7 bases separated the two germline ends. CDR3 region: CASSLAYRETQYF. DNA of the CDR3: TGTGCCAGCAGCTTAGCGTACAGGGAGACCCAGTACTTC.

This clonotype was observed at least ten times. The rearrangement links TRBV20-1 to TRBJ2-1; TRBD1 matches at 12 bases. The CDR3 spans 13 residues. Germline CDR1 and CDR2: DFQATT and SNEGSKA (reference sequence). Trimming took 7 bases from V and 7 from J; bases not matched to a gene: 5. The CDR3 DNA sequence: TGCAGTGAGGGACAGGGGGCGCGGAATGAGCAGTTCTTC. Protein sequence: CSEGQGARNEQFF.